The T cell receptor beta chain described here comes from a study of beta chain features in type 1 diabetes. Sequenced material consisted of expressed TCRB transcripts (all of the isolated RNA was reverse transcribed). Libraries were prepared by immunoSEQ multiplex PCR; TCRdb keeps only in-frame clonotypes and omits some of them. In the table there are some 410,000 clones, approximately 10% of which are singletons. Of note for this clone: Its antigen is still unknown.

CDR1 SNHLY and CDR2 FYNNEI come from the germline V gene. This CDR3 has 13 amino acids. Trimming took off 3 bases at V and 10 bases at J, with 12 bases between the two ends. Study-wide results and limits: Patients with type 1 diabetes carried fewer insertions and had more deletions at their VDJ junctions.

V and J are TRBV2 and TRBJ1-4, with D perhaps matching TRBD1 (6 bases). The sequencing input was naive CD4+ T cells from blood. This receptor was taken from a young woman in good health. The CDR3 bases are TGTGCCAGCAGTGAGTTACAGGGAGGAAAACTGTTTTTT. Translated: CASSELQGGKLFF.